This TCR beta chain was recovered during a study of T cell responses to AZD1222 COVID-19 vaccine. Data came from immunoSEQ multiplex PCR; TCRdb stores just in-frame clones and leaves some out. This repertoire shows around 100,000 clones, around 86% found once; its top ten account for less than 6%. V dropped 0 bases and J dropped 6 bases, with 12 bases sitting between them. There are 14 residues in the CDR3. From germline, CDR1 is MNHEY and CDR2 SVGAGI. Points on this clone: Its antigen is unidentified.

Study observations and caveats: Regions 160-218 and 743-854 held dominance among vaccine-associated CD4 TCRs, which spanned spike.

This receptor was identified in an adult in good health. The V and J genes are TRBV6-5 and TRBJ2-7; D tentatively reads TRBD1 or TRBD2 (5 bases each). Sample: peripheral blood, taken on day 0 of AZD1222 vaccination. CDR3 sequence: CASSYSRAGPEQYF. CDR3 DNA: TGTGCCAGCAGTTACTCGAGGGCAGGGCCCGAGCAGTACTTC.